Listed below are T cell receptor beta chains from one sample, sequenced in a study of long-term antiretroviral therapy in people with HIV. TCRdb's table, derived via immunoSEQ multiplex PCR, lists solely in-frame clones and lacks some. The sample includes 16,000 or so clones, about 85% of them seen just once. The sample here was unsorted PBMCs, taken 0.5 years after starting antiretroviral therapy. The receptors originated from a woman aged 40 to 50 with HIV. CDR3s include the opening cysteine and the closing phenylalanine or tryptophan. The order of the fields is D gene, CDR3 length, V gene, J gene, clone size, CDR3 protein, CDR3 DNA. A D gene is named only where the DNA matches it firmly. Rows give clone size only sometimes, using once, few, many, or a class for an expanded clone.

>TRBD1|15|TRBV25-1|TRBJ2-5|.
CASSGGGTGEETQYF
TGTGCCAGCAGTGGAGGGGGGACAGGGGAAGAGACCCAGTACTTC
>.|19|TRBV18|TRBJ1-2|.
CASSPGSAGGDTSNYGYTF
TGTGCCAGCTCACCAGGGTCAGCAGGAGGGGATACGTCTAACTATGGCTACACCTTC
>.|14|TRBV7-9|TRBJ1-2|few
CASSLGSRGYGYTF
TGTGCCAGCAGCTTAGGTTCCAGGGGCTATGGCTACACCTTC
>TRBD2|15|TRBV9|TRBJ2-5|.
CASSVGGGEQETQYF
TGTGCCAGCAGCGTAGGGGGAGGGGAGCAAGAGACCCAGTACTTC
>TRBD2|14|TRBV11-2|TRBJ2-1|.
CASTSGGRGNEQFF
TGTGCCAGCACCTCGGGCGGGAGGGGTAATGAGCAGTTCTTC
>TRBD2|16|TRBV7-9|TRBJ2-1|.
CASSLDSGRPSGEQFF
TGTGCCAGCAGCTTAGATAGCGGGAGGCCCTCGGGTGAGCAGTTCTTC
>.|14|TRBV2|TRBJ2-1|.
CASKGESSSNEQFF
TGTGCCAGCAAGGGGGAGAGCTCCTCTAATGAGCAGTTCTTC
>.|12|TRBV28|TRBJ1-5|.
CASSFEPGPQHF
TGTGCCAGCAGTTTTGAGCCGGGGCCCCAGCATTTT
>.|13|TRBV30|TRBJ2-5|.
CAWSIVGEETQYF
TGTGCCTGGAGTATAGTCGGGGAAGAGACCCAGTACTTC
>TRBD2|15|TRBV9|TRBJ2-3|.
CASSVGLAGTDTQYF
TGTGCCAGCAGCGTAGGACTAGCGGGCACAGATACGCAGTATTTT
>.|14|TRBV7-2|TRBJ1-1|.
CASSLVRLHTEAFF
TGTGCCAGCAGCTTAGTAAGGTTGCACACTGAAGCTTTCTTT
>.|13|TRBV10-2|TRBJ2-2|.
CASTHYEAGELFF
TGCGCCAGCACCCATTATGAGGCCGGGGAGCTGTTTTTT
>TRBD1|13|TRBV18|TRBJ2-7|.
CATTGTGQNEQYF
TGTGCCACCACCGGGACAGGGCAGAACGAGCAGTACTTC
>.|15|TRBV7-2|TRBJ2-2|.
CASSLVLSSTGELFF
TGTGCCAGCAGCTTAGTGTTAAGTTCCACCGGGGAGCTGTTTTTT
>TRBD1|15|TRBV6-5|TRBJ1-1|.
CASSYGDRVNTEAFF
TGTGCCAGCAGTTACGGGGACAGGGTGAACACTGAAGCTTTCTTT
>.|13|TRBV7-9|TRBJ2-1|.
CASSLGIGNEQFF
TGTGCCAGCAGCTTAGGAATCGGCAATGAGCAGTTCTTC
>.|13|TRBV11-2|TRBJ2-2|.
CASSFSYTGELFF
TGTGCCAGCAGCTTTTCCTACACCGGGGAGCTGTTTTTT
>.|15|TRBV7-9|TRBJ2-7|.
CASSLGYGGVYEQYF
TGTGCCAGCAGCTTAGGGTATGGAGGGGTTTACGAGCAGTACTTC
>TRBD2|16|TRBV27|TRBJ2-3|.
CASSLFGRESSDTQYF
TGTGCCAGCAGTTTATTCGGGCGGGAGTCTTCCGATACGCAGTATTTT
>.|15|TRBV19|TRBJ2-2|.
CASSIETGYTGELFF
TGTGCCAGTAGTATAGAAACAGGTTACACCGGGGAGCTGTTTTTT
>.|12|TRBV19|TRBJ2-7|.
CASTDSAYEQYF
TGTGCCAGTACAGACAGCGCCTACGAGCAGTACTTC
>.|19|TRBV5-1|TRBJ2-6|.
CASSLEIGVTVPGANVLTF
TGCGCCAGCAGCTTGGAAATTGGGGTTACGGTTCCTGGGGCCAACGTCCTGACTTTC
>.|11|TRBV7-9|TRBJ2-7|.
CASRGQVEQYF
TGTGCCAGCAGGGGACAAGTTGAGCAGTACTTC
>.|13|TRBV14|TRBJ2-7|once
CASSLGLRREQYF
TGTGCCAGCAGCCTGGGACTCCGTCGGGAGCAGTACTTC
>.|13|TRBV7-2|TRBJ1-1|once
CASSFSQDTEAFF
TGTGCCAGCAGCTTTAGTCAGGACACTGAAGCTTTCTTT
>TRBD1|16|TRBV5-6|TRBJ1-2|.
CASSLEFGGQGQGYTF
TGTGCCAGCAGCTTGGAATTTGGGGGACAGGGGCAAGGCTACACCTTC